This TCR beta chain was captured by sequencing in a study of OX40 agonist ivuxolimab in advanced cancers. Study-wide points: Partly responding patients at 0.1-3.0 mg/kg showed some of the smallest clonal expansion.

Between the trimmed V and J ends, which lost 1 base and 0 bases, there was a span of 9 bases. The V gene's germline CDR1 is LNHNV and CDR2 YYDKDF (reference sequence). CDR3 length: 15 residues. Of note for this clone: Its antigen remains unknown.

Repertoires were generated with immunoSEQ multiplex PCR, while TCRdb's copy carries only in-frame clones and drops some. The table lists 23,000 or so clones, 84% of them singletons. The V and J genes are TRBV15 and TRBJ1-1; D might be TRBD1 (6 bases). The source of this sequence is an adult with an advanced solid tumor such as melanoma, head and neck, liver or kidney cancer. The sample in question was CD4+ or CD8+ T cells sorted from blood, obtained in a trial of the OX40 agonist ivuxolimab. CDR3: CATSRGTVMNTEAFF. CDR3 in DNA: TGTGCCACCAGCAGAGGGACAGTCATGAACACTGAAGCTTTCTTT.